The source of this TCR beta chain is a study of shared clonotypes between healthy human individuals. This clone was detected only once. Its antigen is undetermined. Every one of the donors was a Caucasian adult that lived in Nashville, Tennessee. Overall study results and limits: It was expected that sequencing depth would affect clonotype sharing among donors.

In the original processing: ImmunoSEQ sequences covered only the junction and lacked quality scores; filtering therefore differed. Only in-frame clones appear in the TCRdb table, and some are missing; sequencing was by immunoSEQ multiplex PCR. V and J calls and clone size follow that table, whereas D and trimming were derived from the DNA. Altogether fewer than 3 million clones are present, 85% to 95% being singletons, with the ten largest covering 0.3% to 0.45%. CDR1 is MNHEY and CDR2 is SVGAGI in the germline V gene. The CDR3 has 14 amino acids. Losses at the gene ends were 2 bases for V and 6 bases for J; bases not matched to a gene: 3.

The source material was naive CD4+ T cells from PBMCs. Subset specified: CD45RA+ positively selected. This chain uses TRBV6-5 with TRBJ1-2, with 10 nucleotides matching TRBD1. The origin of this receptor is a man aged 18 to 30 in good health. Some clones in this sample may be carry-over from other donors' samples. The CDR3 loop is CASSYGDRGDGYTF. CDR3 in DNA: TGTGCCAGCAGTTACGGGGACAGGGGTGATGGCTACACCTTC.